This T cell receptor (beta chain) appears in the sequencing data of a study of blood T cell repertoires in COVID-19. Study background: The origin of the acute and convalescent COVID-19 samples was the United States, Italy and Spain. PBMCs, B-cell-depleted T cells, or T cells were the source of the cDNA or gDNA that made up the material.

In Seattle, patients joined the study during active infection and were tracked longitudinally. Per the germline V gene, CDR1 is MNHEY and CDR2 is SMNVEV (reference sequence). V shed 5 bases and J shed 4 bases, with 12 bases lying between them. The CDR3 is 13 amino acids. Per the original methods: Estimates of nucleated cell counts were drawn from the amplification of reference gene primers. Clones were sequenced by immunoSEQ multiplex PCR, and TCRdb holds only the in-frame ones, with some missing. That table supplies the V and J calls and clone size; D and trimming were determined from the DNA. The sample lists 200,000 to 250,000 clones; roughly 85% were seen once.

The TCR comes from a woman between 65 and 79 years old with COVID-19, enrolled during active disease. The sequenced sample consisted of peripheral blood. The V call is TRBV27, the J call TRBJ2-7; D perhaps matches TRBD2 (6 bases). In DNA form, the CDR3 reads TGTGCCAGCAGTGATTCGGGGGTTTACGAGCAGTACTTC. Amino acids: CASSDSGVYEQYF.